The T cell receptor beta chain described here comes from a study of molecular identifiers for immune sequencing clone quantification. Overall study findings and caveats: Clones above 20 RNA copies contained over 99% of effector molecules and under 1% of naive molecules.

A word on this clonotype: Its target is unknown.

Libraries from naive CD8 cells were generated from roughly 21,000 to 960,000 sorted cells (with 10%, 30% or 50% RNA). Unmatched junction bases numbered 6, after V lost 5 bases and J lost 0 bases. This CDR3 has 16 residues. Germline V gene sequence: CDR1 LNHDA, CDR2 SQIVND (reference sequence). Previously reported methods and listed TCR primers produced the bulk TCR libraries. TCRdb itself ran the PCR reads through MiXCR, one entry per CDR3 protein. The table includes 400,000 to 600,000 distinct CDR3 sequences, about 20% detected once. The TCR comes from a human donor in good health. Some libraries in this study had Jurkat cell RNA spiked in. This chain uses TRBV19 with TRBJ1-5; TRBD1 agrees at 8 bases. The sample was naive CD8+ T cells from blood, with Jurkat cell RNA spiked in. As for subset: FACS-sorted CD8+CD4-CCR7+CD45RA+ naive T cells. The CDR3 nucleotides are TGTGCCAGTAGTTCCCCCGACAGGGGTAGCAATCAGCCCCAGCATTTT. Translating gives CASSSPDRGSNQPQHF.